This TCR beta chain appears in the sequencing data of a study of blood T cell repertoires in COVID-19. Across the study: Donors in the United States, Italy and Spain gave samples during acute or convalescent COVID-19. PBMCs, B-cell-depleted T cells, or T cells were the source of the cDNA or gDNA that made up the material.

Germline V gene sequence: CDR1 MNHNS, CDR2 SASEGT. Trimming cost V 1 base and J 7 bases; bases outside gene matches: 3. The CDR3 covers 14 residues. In the source study's methods: Nucleated cell counts were estimated from reference gene primer amplification. Clones were read by immunoSEQ multiplex PCR, and TCRdb kept only the in-frame ones, dropping some. V and J calls and clone size are copied from that table; D and trimming were computed from the DNA. The table has 350,000 to 550,000 clones, about 89% seen once. The sequenced sample was peripheral blood. This sequence joins TRBV6-1 and TRBJ1-2, with 10 bases that match TRBD1. This receptor was obtained from a woman aged 30 to 39 with acute or convalescent COVID-19. CDR3 DNA sequence: TGTGCCAGCAGTGAAGGGACAGGGGGTTTTGGCTACACCTTC. Amino acid sequence: CASSEGTGGFGYTF.